This T cell receptor beta chain was captured in a study of T cell repertoires in cytomegalovirus infection. Study background: Both recently identified HLA-C-restricted and well-studied HLA-B-restricted CMV epitopes were used in the study. Indications came from public TCR beta signatures; they pointed to CMV infection and to a matching HLA type. Overall study findings and caveats: Cumulative frequency of public TCR beta families picked out carriers of CMV plus the relevant HLA. Dominating the ex vivo response were HLA-C-restricted CMV-specific TCR beta clonotypes.

CDR1 and CDR2 from the germline V gene are SGHTA and FQGNSA. Trimming removed 7 bases at V and 0 bases at J, with 15 bases between. The CDR3 consists of 15 residues. TCRdb re-analysed the reads in MiXCR, keeping a single row per CDR3 protein. The profile shows 20,000 to 25,000 distinct CDR3 sequences, over 40% of them singletons. This clonotype was seen many times. The antigen is not known. The chain carries TRBV7-2 and TRBJ1-1; a weak D match, TRBD1 (5 bases). The clonotype originates from a human donor in good health (CMV status not recorded). Some clones in this sample may be carry-over from other donors' samples. The material sequenced was CD8+ T cells from cultured PBMCs, taken from culture after CMV antigen stimulation. The CDR3, as DNA: TGTGCCAGCACCCGGTGGGACGGCTTGAACACTGAAGCTTTCTTT. Amino acids: CASTRWDGLNTEAFF.